This T cell receptor (beta chain) was sequenced for a study of CD8 T cells in Susac syndrome. Study context: Blood was drawn from patients with Susac syndrome. At that point, they were therapy-naive, on corticosteroids, or on intravenous immunoglobulin alone.

Notes on this clonotype: The antigen is unknown.

The CDR3 is 13 amino acids. The ends were cut back, 8 bases at V and 3 bases at J, with 14 bases in the middle. Germline V gene data show CDR1 as SEHNR and CDR2 as FQNEAQ (reference sequence). TCR beta sequences were obtained from blood CD8+ and CD4+ T cells. Overall study findings and caveats: In Susac syndrome, CD8+ expansion was highest in TEMRA and active disease.

An input of about 0.45 to 1 ug of RNA was subjected to reverse transcription using random hexamers. It was immunoSEQ multiplex PCR that amplified TCR beta CDR3 across 54 Vbeta and 13 Jbeta. A single record per CDR3 protein comes from TCRdb applying MiXCR to the immunoSEQ multiplex PCR reads. The sample lists around 110,000 distinct CDR3 sequences; roughly 94% were seen once. The chain employs TRBV7-9 and TRBJ2-7, with D tentatively TRBD1 or TRBD2 (5 bases each). Sequences were obtained from CD8+ T cells from PBMCs. The source is a human donor with Susac syndrome. CDR3 nucleotides: TGTGCCAGCTCCTCTCATGGGGGCTACGAGCAGTACTTC. As protein: CASSSHGGYEQYF.